Below, 15 T cell receptor beta chains from the same sample are listed, as sequenced in a study of early T cells in non-severe SARS-CoV-2 infection. Using its own MiXCR run on the 5' RACE reads, TCRdb lists one record per CDR3 protein. The sample lists tens of thousands of distinct CDR3 sequences, approximately 5% occurring once. The sample taken for sequencing was whole blood. All receptors come from an adult who was a healthcare worker with PCR-confirmed SARS-CoV-2 infection or an uninfected control (not recorded which).

V usage is TRBV7-8 and J usage is TRBJ2-2; D is possibly TRBD1 (6 bases). V lost 7 bases and J 3 bases, leaving 12 bases between the germline ends. This CDR3 is 14 amino acids long. The germline CDR1 and CDR2 sequences are SGHVS and FQNEAQ. CDR3 residues: CASIWTADTGELFF. In nucleotides, the CDR3 is TGTGCCAGCATCTGGACAGCGGACACCGGGGAGCTGTTTTTT.

This clonotype was detected many times. The rearrangement joins TRBV28 to TRBJ2-7, with 9 bases identical to TRBD2. The CDR3 contains 15 residues. Per the germline V gene, CDR1 is MDHEN and CDR2 is SYDVKM. V dropped 7 bases and J dropped 0; count of bases not matched to a gene: 7. Written as DNA, the CDR3 is TGTGCCAGCACATTTAGCGGGGGTAGCTCCTACGAGCAGTACTTC. Residues: CASTFSGGSSYEQYF.

This clonotype was counted at least ten times. The chain couples TRBV20-1 to TRBJ1-4; possibly TRBD1 for D (5 bases). This CDR3 is 14 amino acids long. Germline V gene data show CDR1 as DFQATT and CDR2 as SNEGSKA (reference sequence). The V gene lost 8 bases and the J gene lost 8 bases, with 21 bases spanning the gap. CDR3 loop: CSSLSGTAGEKLFF. The CDR3 coding sequence is TGCAGTTCATTGTCCGGGACGGCGGGGGAAAAACTGTTTTTT.

This clonotype has a count of ten or more. This chain connects TRBV7-2 to TRBJ2-7; the D gene is possibly TRBD1 (7 bases). CDR3 length equals 16 residues. V lost 5 bases, J lost 3 bases, and 20 bases lay in between. Germline CDR1 is SGHTA and CDR2 is FQGNSA. DNA of the CDR3: TGTGCCAGCAGCACCGAGGGGGGACAGAGATACTACGAGCAGTACTTC. It translates to CASSTEGGQRYYEQYF.

This clonotype was counted many times. This chain connects TRBV29-1 to TRBJ2-3, with D uncertain. The length of the CDR3 is 10 residues. Germline assignment: CDR1 SQVTM and CDR2 ANQGSEA. V dropped 8 bases and J dropped 3 bases, with 6 bases sitting between them. CDR3 sequence reads: CSTLTDTQYF. CDR3 nucleotides: TGCAGCACATTGACAGATACGCAGTATTTT.

This clonotype came up many times. The genes are TRBV6-1 and TRBJ2-3, with D uncertain. V lost 7 bases and J lost 7, with 12 bases in between. Germline assignment: CDR1 MNHNS and CDR2 SASEGT. CDR3 size: 12 residues. CDR3 loop: CASTANYNTQYF. CDR3 coding DNA: TGTGCCAGCACGGCAAATTATAATACGCAGTATTTT.

This clonotype has ten or more counts. This chain links TRBV5-1 with TRBJ1-5, with 7 nucleotides matching TRBD1. The CDR3 covers 14 residues. Germline-derived CDR1 and CDR2 are SGHRS and YFSETQ. The V gene end was trimmed by 0 bases and the J gene end by 4 bases; junction bases not matched to a gene: 1. CDR3 sequence (DNA): TGCGCCAGCAGCTTGGAGGGACAGAATCAGCCCCAGCATTTT. As protein: CASSLEGQNQPQHF.

The sample holds many counts of this clonotype. The chain uses TRBV7-8 and TRBJ2-5, with D possibly being TRBD2 (7 bases). The CDR3 extends over 15 amino acids. The germline V gene has CDR1 SGHVS and CDR2 FQNEAQ. Trimming cost V 5 bases and J 5 bases, with 18 bases left between them. CDR3 in amino acids: CASSGGGERPETQYF. As DNA, the CDR3 is TGTGCCAGCAGCGGAGGGGGGGAGCGGCCTGAGACCCAGTACTTC.

The table lists this clonotype with many counts. The CDR3 DNA reads TGTGCCAGCACCCAGGACGGCTATGGCTACACCTTC. The encoded protein is CASTQDGYGYTF. V gene TRBV12-3 or TRBV12-4 combines with J gene TRBJ1-2; no clear D. Trimming left V 7 bases short and J 4 bases short, with 10 bases between. This CDR3 is 12 amino acids long.

The chain combines TRBV5-5 with TRBJ2-2; D is perhaps TRBD2 (6 bases). This CDR3 is 13 amino acids long. Trimming left V 2 bases short and J 7 bases short, with 9 bases between. Germline V gene sequence: CDR1 SGHKS, CDR2 YYEKEE (reference sequence). The CDR3 DNA reads TGTGCCAGCAGCTTCATGGAGGGCGGGGAGCTGTTTTTT. This sequence encodes CASSFMEGGELFF.

This clonotype showed up many times. V is TRBV12-3 or TRBV12-4 and J is TRBJ2-2; D is unclear. This CDR3 is built from 12 residues. V shed 2 bases and J shed 7 bases, with 5 bases lying between them. CDR3: CASSLLIGELFF. The DNA for the CDR3 is TGTGCCAGCAGTTTATTGATCGGGGAGCTGTTTTTT.

This clonotype came up many times. CDR3 DNA: TGCAGTGCCCAGGGACCCTATAATTCACCCCTCCACTTT. Translated, it gives CSAQGPYNSPLHF. This sequence joins TRBV20-1 and TRBJ1-6; maybe TRBD1 (5 bases). Deletions cut 6 bases from V and 2 bases from J, with 8 bases between. Germline CDR1 reads DFQATT; CDR2 reads SNEGSKA (reference sequence). This CDR3 region has 13 residues.

This clonotype was observed a handful of times. This chain uses TRBV20-1 with TRBJ2-1; 9 bases are a match to TRBD2. V shed 6 bases and J 7 bases; nucleotides not matched to a gene: 7. Germline lookup yields CDR1 DFQATT and CDR2 SNEGSKA (reference sequence). This CDR3 comprises 13 residues. CDR3 nucleotide sequence: TGCAGTGCCCCGCGGGGGGGCCGGAATGAGCAGTTCTTC. Translation: CSAPRGGRNEQFF.

This clonotype is medium-sized within its sample. The chain has TRBV20-1 and TRBJ1-5; 7 positions agree with TRBD1. The germline V gene has CDR1 DFQATT and CDR2 SNEGSKA (reference sequence). The trim removed 0 bases at V and 0 bases at J, leaving 5 bases unmatched. The CDR3 is 16 residues long. The CDR3 DNA reads as TGCAGTGCTAGAGAAAGGGGACAGATTAGCAATCAGCCCCAGCATTTT. This sequence encodes CSARERGQISNQPQHF.

This clonotype has at least ten counts. The chain uses TRBV15 and TRBJ1-5, with D possibly TRBD1 on 6 matching bases. Germline values: CDR1 LNHNV, CDR2 YYDKDF (reference sequence). The CDR3 has 15 amino acids. V lost 0 bases, J lost 5 bases, and 11 bases lay in between. The CDR3 spells CATSRDRGKDQPQHF. The CDR3 DNA reads TGTGCCACCAGCAGAGACAGGGGTAAGGATCAGCCCCAGCATTTT.